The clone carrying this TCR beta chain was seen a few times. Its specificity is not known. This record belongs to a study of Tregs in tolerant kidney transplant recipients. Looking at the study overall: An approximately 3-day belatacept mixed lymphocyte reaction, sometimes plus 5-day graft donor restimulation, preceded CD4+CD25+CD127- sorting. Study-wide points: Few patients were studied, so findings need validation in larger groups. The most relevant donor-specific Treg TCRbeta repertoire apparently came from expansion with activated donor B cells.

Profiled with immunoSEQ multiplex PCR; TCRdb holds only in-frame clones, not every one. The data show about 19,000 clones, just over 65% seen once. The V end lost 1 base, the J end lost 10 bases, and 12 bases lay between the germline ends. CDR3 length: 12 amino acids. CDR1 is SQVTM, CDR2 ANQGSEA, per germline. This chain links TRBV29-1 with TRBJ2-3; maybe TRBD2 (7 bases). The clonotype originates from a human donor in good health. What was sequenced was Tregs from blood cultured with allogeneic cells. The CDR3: CSVEGGGGAQYF. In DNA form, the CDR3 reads TGCAGCGTTGAAGGGGGGGGCGGGGCGCAGTATTTT.